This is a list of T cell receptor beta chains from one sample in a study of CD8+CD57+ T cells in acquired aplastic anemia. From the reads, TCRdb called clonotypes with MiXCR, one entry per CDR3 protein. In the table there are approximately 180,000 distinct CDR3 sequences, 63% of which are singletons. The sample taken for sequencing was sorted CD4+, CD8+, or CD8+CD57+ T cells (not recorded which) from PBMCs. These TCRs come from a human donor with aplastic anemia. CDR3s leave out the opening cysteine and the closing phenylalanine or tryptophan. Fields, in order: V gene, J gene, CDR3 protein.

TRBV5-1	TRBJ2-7	ASSLDKGRYEQY
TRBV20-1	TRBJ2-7	SASRRDPYEQY
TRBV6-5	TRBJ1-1	ASSYSREGAEMNTEAF
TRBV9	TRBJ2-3	ASSVVTGTDTQY
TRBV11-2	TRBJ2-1	ASSPGGVGGNEQF
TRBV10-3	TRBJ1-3	AISESPAPVSGNTIY
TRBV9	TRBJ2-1	ASSPDGQISDEQF
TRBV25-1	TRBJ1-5	ASSPHGNQPQH
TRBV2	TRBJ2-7	ASSYTWGSSYEQY
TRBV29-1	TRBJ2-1	SVEDPRGSHHYNEQF
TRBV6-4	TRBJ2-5	ASSETSGGQETQY
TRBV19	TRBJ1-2	ASIQRGSYT
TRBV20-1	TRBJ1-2	SAKLRTAANYGYT
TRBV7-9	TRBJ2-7	ASSPNRDSGYEQY
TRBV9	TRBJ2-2	ASSVRAENTGELF
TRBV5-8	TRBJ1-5	ASSFGARQPQH
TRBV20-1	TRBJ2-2	SARDRLTGELF
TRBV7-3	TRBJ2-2	ASSLNSDTGELF
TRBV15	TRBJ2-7	ATSSRDSVYEQY
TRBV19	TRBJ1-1	AREGRGAF
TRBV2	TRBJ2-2	ASSASDRWNTGELF
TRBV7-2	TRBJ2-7	ASSLEGGLYEKY
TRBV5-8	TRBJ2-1	ASSRPGQGVNEQF
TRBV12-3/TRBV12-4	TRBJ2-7	ASSLEGVADDEQY
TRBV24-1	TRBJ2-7	ATQGQNSYEQY
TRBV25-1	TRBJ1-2	ASSAGGYT
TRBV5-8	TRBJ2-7	ASSPGPWIYEQY
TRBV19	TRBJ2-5	ASMRTVAGETQY
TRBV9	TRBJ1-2	ASSFDRVVSYGYT
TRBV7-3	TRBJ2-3	ASSVGGGEDTQY
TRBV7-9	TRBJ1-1	ASTPSIAGEAF
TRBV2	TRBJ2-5	ASSLDRDQETQY
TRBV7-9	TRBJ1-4	ASSLEQGFATNEKLF
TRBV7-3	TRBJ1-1	ASSPSGQGTEAF
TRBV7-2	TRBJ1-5	ASSLAQEQPQH
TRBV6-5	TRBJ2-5	ASGEAGKETQY
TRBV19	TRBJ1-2	ASNQGYQYGYT
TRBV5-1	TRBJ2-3	ASSKGTGTSSTDTQY
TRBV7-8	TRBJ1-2	ASSQVVGSYGYT
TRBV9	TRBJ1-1	ASGGGHTEAF
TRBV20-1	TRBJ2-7	SARAGTAYEQY